The sequence of this T cell receptor (beta chain) was determined in a study of blood T cell repertoires in COVID-19. The wider study: Both acute and convalescent COVID-19 samples were obtained from the United States, Italy and Spain. Nucleic acid was either cDNA or gDNA, and it came from T cells, B-cell-depleted T cells, or PBMCs.

From germline, CDR1 is SGHDT and CDR2 YYEEEE. The CDR3 has 16 residues. Trimming removed 2 bases at V and 6 bases at J, with 18 bases between. Some clones are missing from TCRdb's copy, which holds only in-frame ones; the method was immunoSEQ multiplex PCR. The repertoire has approximately 180,000 clones, around 85% of them found once; the top ten carry around 10%. The sample comprised peripheral blood. The source is a woman of 80 years or more with acute or convalescent COVID-19. The chain has TRBV5-6 and TRBJ1-5; D may be TRBD1 (5 bases). The CDR3 DNA reads as TGTGCCAGCAGCTTAGGCGGGGCGCCTATCTTTCAGCCCCAGCATTTT. As protein: CASSLGGAPIFQPQHF.